This passage covers 30 T cell receptor beta chains from one sample sequenced in a study of response to subunit inactivated influenza vaccine. TCRdb itself ran the RT-PCR reads through MiXCR, one entry per CDR3 protein. The sample yields about 170,000 distinct CDR3 sequences, about 10% seen once. The source was CD8+ T cells sorted from PBMCs, collected less than 30 months after vaccination. These receptors came from a man between 50 and 75 years old who received an inactivated influenza vaccine.

This clonotype was found a few times. The chain joins TRBV29-1 to TRBJ1-2, with D possibly matching TRBD1 (6 bases). Germline V CDR1 and CDR2: SQVTM, ANQGSEA. The CDR3 is made up of 13 amino acids. V was trimmed by 5 bases and J by 2 bases, leaving 12 bases between them. The CDR3, as DNA: TGCAGCGTTCGACAGGAGTTCAACTATGGCTACACCTTC. It specifies CSVRQEFNYGYTF.

This clonotype was seen at least ten times. This chain connects TRBV7-8 to TRBJ2-3; D is tentatively TRBD1 or TRBD2 (6 bases each). Germline V gives CDR1 SGHVS, CDR2 FQNEAQ. The ends were cut back, 9 bases at V and 3 bases at J, with 13 bases in the middle. This CDR3 is built from 13 residues. The CDR3 spells CASEEGETDTQYF. The CDR3 region has the DNA TGTGCCAGTGAGGAGGGGGAAACAGATACGCAGTATTTT.

This clonotype was recorded at least ten times. The CDR3, as DNA: TGTGCCAGCAGTAACCGGGAACAGCCTTACGAGCAGTACTTC. This codes for CASSNREQPYEQYF. The chain combines TRBV12-3 or TRBV12-4 with TRBJ2-7; a possible D gene is TRBD2 (5 bases). With 5 bases removed from V and 4 bases from J, the gap between germline ends came to 15 bases. This CDR3 comprises 14 residues.

V usage is TRBV19 and J usage is TRBJ2-7, with D perhaps TRBD2 (6 bases). Trimming left V 5 bases short and J 3 bases short, with 17 bases between. CDR3 length equals 15 residues. Germline V gene sequence: CDR1 LNHDA, CDR2 SQIVND (reference sequence). The CDR3 loop reads CASSPFGTYNYEQYF. CDR3 in DNA: TGTGCCAGTAGTCCCTTCGGGACTTACAACTACGAGCAGTACTTC.

The chain links TRBV2 to TRBJ2-7; no reliable D call. The CDR3 totals 12 residues. Germline assignment: CDR1 SNHLY and CDR2 FYNNEI. Trimming shortened V by 3 bases and J by 2 bases, and 5 bases separated the two germline ends. The CDR3 DNA sequence: TGTGCCAGCAGTGAGGCCACCTACGAGCAGTACTTC. This encodes CASSEATYEQYF.

This clonotype was counted only a few times. The CDR3 DNA sequence: TGCGCCAGCAGCCAGGAGGGACTCGCCGGTTCCTATGGCTACACCTTC. It translates to CASSQEGLAGSYGYTF. The V gene is TRBV4-1, the J gene TRBJ1-2; possibly TRBD1 for D (5 bases). Germline V gene data show CDR1 as MGHRA and CDR2 as YSYEKL. Trimming stripped 3 bases from V and 4 bases from J, with 18 bases between. This CDR3 comprises 16 residues.

This clonotype was detected a few times. The genes are TRBV29-1 and TRBJ1-2, with D hard to call. Germline loops: CDR1 SQVTM, CDR2 ANQGSEA. With 2 bases removed from V and 0 bases from J, the gap between germline ends came to 7 bases. CDR3 length: 13 residues. CDR3 bases: TGCAGCGTTGAAAACAGACCTAACTATGGCTACACCTTC. Amino acid sequence: CSVENRPNYGYTF.

This chain links TRBV4-1 with TRBJ1-1; D is unresolved. Germline CDR1 is MGHRA and CDR2 is YSYEKL. V gave up 1 base and J gave up 4 bases, with 16 bases separating them. This CDR3 is 16 amino acids long. The CDR3 is CASSQVWPGSSTEAFF. The CDR3 DNA reads TGCGCCAGCAGCCAAGTTTGGCCGGGGTCGAGCACTGAAGCTTTCTTT.

This clonotype was recorded at least ten times. V is TRBV6-5 and J is TRBJ2-2, with TRBD1 matching over 8 bases. Germline V gives CDR1 MNHEY, CDR2 SVGAGI. CDR3 size: 15 residues. The ends lost 6 bases at V and 3 bases at J; junction bases unmatched: 6. The CDR3 DNA follows: TGTGCCAGCAGCTACGGACAGGGTGACACCGGGGAGCTGTTTTTT. Protein product: CASSYGQGDTGELFF.

A few counts support this clonotype. This chain uses TRBV3-1 with TRBJ1-2; a weak D match, TRBD1 (6 bases). Per the germline V gene, CDR1 is LGHDT and CDR2 is YNNKEL (reference sequence). Trimming left V 1 base short and J 1 base short, with 13 bases between. The CDR3 is 16 residues long. CDR3 residues: CASSQAGGADNYGYTF. CDR3 coding DNA: TGTGCCAGCAGCCAAGCCGGGGGGGCAGATAACTATGGCTACACCTTC.

There are a few counts of this clonotype. The chain combines TRBV9 with TRBJ2-1; D not resolved. The CDR3 covers 15 residues. Germline loops: CDR1 SGDLS, CDR2 YYNGEE. With 4 bases removed from V and 0 bases from J, the gap between germline ends came to 11 bases. CDR3 nucleotide sequence: TGTGCCAGCAGCCCAACCATGAGCTCCTACAATGAGCAGTTCTTC. Translation: CASSPTMSSYNEQFF.

The chain combines TRBV28 with TRBJ2-4; 15 bases fit TRBD2. The V gene's germline CDR1 is MDHEN and CDR2 SYDVKM. The CDR3 consists of 19 residues. The trim removed 6 bases at V and 3 bases at J, leaving 12 bases unmatched. The CDR3 sequence is CASRSLGLAGGRGKNIQYF. CDR3 coding DNA: TGTGCCAGCAGGTCACTCGGACTAGCGGGAGGGAGGGGCAAAAACATTCAGTACTTC.

This clonotype was seen many times. The gene calls are TRBV3-1 and TRBJ2-7, with 8 bases fitting TRBD2. Germline V gene data show CDR1 as LGHDT and CDR2 as YNNKEL (reference sequence). This CDR3 contains 15 residues. Trimming cost V 1 base and J 5 bases; bases outside gene matches: 7. In DNA form, the CDR3 reads TGTGCCAGCAGCCAAGTATATAGCGGGGAGCACGAGCAGTACTTC. This codes for CASSQVYSGEHEQYF.

In its sample, this clonotype was seen a few times. The gene calls are TRBV7-6 and TRBJ2-1; no clear D gene. The V end was cut by 1 base, the J end by 7 bases, with 8 bases between. Germline values: CDR1 SGHVS, CDR2 FNYEAQ. This CDR3 contains 13 residues. Here the CDR3 reads CASSLGGENEQFF. CDR3 coding DNA: TGTGCCAGCAGCTTAGGAGGAGAGAATGAGCAGTTCTTC.

This clonotype was picked up a small number of times. J is TRBJ2-3 and V is TRBV27; unclear D gene. The CDR3 has 13 residues. The germline CDR1 and CDR2 sequences are MNHEY and SMNVEV (reference sequence). The V gene lost 3 bases and the J gene lost 0 bases, with 4 bases spanning the gap. CDR3 residues: CASSFFSTDTQYF. The CDR3 DNA reads TGTGCCAGCAGTTTCTTCAGCACAGATACGCAGTATTTT.

This clonotype appeared many times. The J gene is TRBJ1-1, the V gene TRBV5-1, with a tentative D call TRBD1 (6 bases). Germline V gives CDR1 SGHRS, CDR2 YFSETQ. Between the trimmed V and J ends, which lost 4 bases and 4 bases, there was a span of 17 bases. This CDR3 region has 15 residues. In nucleotides, the CDR3 is TGCGCCAGCAGCCTCCTGGGGGCGGAAGCCACTGAAGCTTTCTTT. It specifies CASSLLGAEATEAFF.

This chain links TRBV27 with TRBJ2-5, with 11 nucleotides matching TRBD2. The germline V gene has CDR1 MNHEY and CDR2 SMNVEV (reference sequence). Losses at the gene ends were 5 bases for V and 5 bases for J; bases not matched to a gene: 16. This CDR3 has 18 amino acids. The CDR3 here is CASSRFHSTSGSLETQYF. The CDR3 nucleotides read TGTGCCAGCAGTCGCTTCCACTCAACTAGCGGGAGTTTGGAGACCCAGTACTTC.

This clonotype has only a few counts. The gene calls are TRBV4-3 and TRBJ1-6, with 7 nucleotides matching TRBD1. Germline-derived CDR1 and CDR2 are LGHNA and YSLEER. The CDR3 consists of 15 residues. V was pared by 4 bases and J by 9 bases, with 9 bases of the junction left unmatched. Written as DNA, the CDR3 is TGCGCCAGCAGCCTAAGCCGGGACAGCGGTTCACCCCTCCACTTT. This codes for CASSLSRDSGSPLHF.

The CDR3 region has the DNA TGCAGTGCTCTGGGACGTTCGGGTTCACCCCTCCACTTT. Residues: CSALGRSGSPLHF. V is TRBV20-1 and J is TRBJ1-6; the D gene is possibly TRBD1 (5 bases). CDR3 length: 13 amino acids. Trimming stripped 5 bases from V and 9 bases from J, with 14 bases between. In germline, CDR1 is DFQATT, CDR2 SNEGSKA (reference sequence).

The rearrangement uses TRBV4-3 and TRBJ2-3; TRBD2 aligns across 9 bases. The CDR3 totals 18 residues. Germline V gene sequence: CDR1 LGHNA, CDR2 YSLEER. V shed 1 base and J 4 bases; nucleotides not matched to a gene: 12. CDR3 sequence (DNA): TGCGCCAGCAGCCAAGGAGGCGGGGGGGCCGTATCAGCAGATACGCAGTATTTT. As protein: CASSQGGGGAVSADTQYF.

This clonotype was counted ten times or more. This rearrangement joins TRBV27 to TRBJ2-7, with TRBD1 matching over 8 bases. The CDR3 is 14 residues long. The germline V gene has CDR1 MNHEY and CDR2 SMNVEV (reference sequence). Unmatched junction bases numbered 2, after V lost 3 bases and J lost 1 base. CDR3 DNA: TGTGCCAGCAGTTTTACAGGGGGATCCTACGAGCAGTACTTC. It is translated as CASSFTGGSYEQYF.

The chain links TRBV9 to TRBJ1-1, with 9 bases matching TRBD1. This CDR3 contains 15 residues. Trimming at V came to 0 bases and at J to 8 bases, leaving 8 bases not matched to a gene. From germline, CDR1 is SGDLS and CDR2 YYNGEE. CDR3 sequence: CASSVGDREGTEAFF. CDR3 in DNA: TGTGCCAGCAGCGTAGGGGACAGGGAAGGGACAGAAGCTTTCTTT.

This clonotype has a handful of counts. The chain has TRBV9 and TRBJ2-7; D gene ambiguous. The CDR3 runs to 14 residues. The germline CDR1 and CDR2 sequences are SGDLS and YYNGEE. The V end lost 3 bases, the J end lost 2 bases, and 12 bases lay between the germline ends. The CDR3 sequence: CASSGAAAPYEQYF. The CDR3 bases are TGTGCCAGCAGCGGGGCAGCAGCTCCCTACGAGCAGTACTTC.

This chain joins TRBV3-1 and TRBJ2-7; D call uncertain. The ends were cut back, 1 base at V and 7 bases at J, with 23 bases in the middle. CDR3 length: 17 amino acids. CDR1 is LGHDT and CDR2 is YNNKEL in the germline V gene (reference sequence). CDR3 DNA: TGTGCCAGCAGCCAAGGTATGATGGTTGGGAACCAAGGGGAGCAGTACTTC. Its translation: CASSQGMMVGNQGEQYF.

This chain joins TRBV20-1 and TRBJ2-1; no clear D. Germline V gene lookup returns CDR1 DFQATT and CDR2 SNEGSKA (reference sequence). Trimming cost V 1 base and J 5 bases, with 9 bases left between them. The CDR3 is made up of 13 amino acids. Here the CDR3 DNA reads TGCAGTGCTAGAGGCCGAGGAAACAATGAGCAGTTCTTC. Translating gives CSARGRGNNEQFF.

The J gene is TRBJ1-2, the V gene TRBV12-3 or TRBV12-4; 7 bases fit TRBD1. With V trimmed by 5 bases and J by 4 bases, 4 bases remained unmatched. The CDR3 sequence is 13 residues long. CDR3 bases: TGTGCCAGCAGTCGAAGACAGGGCTATGGCTACACCTTC. Translation gives CASSRRQGYGYTF.

The V gene is TRBV4-3, the J gene TRBJ1-1; 8 nucleotides line up with TRBD1. J was trimmed by 0 bases and V by 4 bases; bases with no gene match: 7. There are 16 residues in the CDR3. Germline CDR1 LGHNA, CDR2 YSLEER. The CDR3 nucleotides read TGCGCCAGCAGCCGAAAAGGACAGGGATTGAACACTGAAGCTTTCTTT. Translating it yields CASSRKGQGLNTEAFF.

The V and J genes are TRBV6-1 and TRBJ2-7; 9 positions match TRBD2. This CDR3 is built from 14 residues. The germline V gene has CDR1 MNHNS and CDR2 SASEGT. The trim removed 6 bases at V and 3 bases at J, leaving 6 bases unmatched. CDR3 in amino acids: CASSPASGVYEQYF. For the CDR3, the DNA is TGTGCCAGCAGCCCGGCTAGCGGGGTCTACGAGCAGTACTTC.

This clonotype was seen only a few times. The chain joins TRBV12-3 or TRBV12-4 to TRBJ2-2; 7 bases match TRBD1. The CDR3 consists of 16 residues. The J segment lost 5 bases and the V segment lost 3 bases, leaving 9 bases of the junction unmatched. CDR3 amino acids: CASSLVVTGRTGELFF. The CDR3 DNA sequence: TGTGCCAGCAGTTTGGTTGTGACAGGGCGGACCGGGGAGCTGTTTTTT.

This clonotype turned up a few times. The chain has TRBV27 and TRBJ2-7, with 9 bases fitting TRBD1. The CDR3 is 13 residues long. Germline V gene data show CDR1 as MNHEY and CDR2 as SMNVEV (reference sequence). Trimming cost V 5 bases and J 6 bases; bases outside gene matches: 5. The DNA of the CDR3 is TGTGCCAGCAGTGACGGGACAGGGTTCGAGCAGTACTTC. It encodes CASSDGTGFEQYF.